The 20 T cell receptor beta chains given below trace back to one sample, sequenced in a study of T cell responses to AZD1222 COVID-19 vaccine. TCRdb's table, derived via immunoSEQ multiplex PCR, lists solely in-frame clones and lacks some. The data show 120,000 or so clones, with 90% seen just once and 7.2% held by the top ten. This material consisted of peripheral blood, taken on day 0 of AZD1222 vaccination. These receptors originate from an adult in good health.

The J gene is TRBJ2-3, the V gene TRBV27; D is ambiguous. V was cut by 2 bases and J by 2 bases, with 8 bases left in between. Germline V gives CDR1 MNHEY, CDR2 SMNVEV (reference sequence). The CDR3 contains 14 residues. CDR3 protein: CASSLTLFTDTQYF. The CDR3 DNA reads as TGTGCCAGCAGTTTAACTCTGTTCACAGATACGCAGTATTTT.

This chain joins TRBV14 and TRBJ1-1, with a possible D match to TRBD1 (6 bases). Germline CDR1 is SGHDN and CDR2 is FVKESK. The CDR3 consists of 18 residues. V was pared by 0 bases and J by 1 base, with 18 bases between. CDR3 in amino acids: CASSQEVGRGATNTEAFF. The CDR3 DNA is TGTGCCAGCAGCCAAGAGGTGGGGCGGGGGGCGACGAACACTGAAGCTTTCTTT.

The chain employs TRBV4-1 and TRBJ1-3; 9 nucleotides match TRBD1. The junction had 9 bases not matched to a gene; V was cut back by 5 bases and J by 4 bases. The germline V gene encodes CDR1 MGHRA and CDR2 YSYEKL. The CDR3 contains 16 residues. The CDR3 DNA reads as TGCGCCAGCAGCTCATCCGGGACAGGGTCGGGAAACACCATATATTTT. Translated, it gives CASSSSGTGSGNTIYF.

This clone was recorded once. The J gene is TRBJ1-1, the V gene TRBV5-1; a possible D gene is TRBD1 (5 bases). V shed 0 bases and J shed 1 base, with 10 bases lying between them. CDR1 SGHRS and CDR2 YFSETQ come from the germline V gene. The CDR3 loop spans 15 amino acids. The CDR3: CASSLEGPWNTEAFF. The CDR3 bases are TGCGCCAGCAGCTTGGAGGGACCTTGGAACACTGAAGCTTTCTTT.

J is TRBJ1-2 and V is TRBV5-1, with D possibly TRBD1 on 5 matching bases. This CDR3 has 13 amino acids. CDR1 and CDR2 from the germline V gene are SGHRS and YFSETQ. Between the trimmed V and J ends, which lost 0 bases and 7 bases, there was a span of 10 bases. The CDR3 DNA reads TGCGCCAGCAGCTTGGGACAGCGGGGTGGCTACACCTTC. Amino acid sequence: CASSLGQRGGYTF.

Here the CDR3 reads CASSLDFRGNEQFF. CDR3 DNA: TGTGCCAGCAGCTTAGATTTTCGGGGGAATGAGCAGTTCTTC. The chain joins TRBV11-2 to TRBJ2-1; D possibly corresponds to TRBD2 (6 bases). The CDR3 extends over 14 amino acids. V was shortened by 0 bases and J by 7 bases, with 10 bases between the two germline ends. Per the germline V gene, CDR1 is SGHAT and CDR2 is FQNNGV.

V is TRBV15 and J is TRBJ2-1, with TRBD2 matching 9 bases. The V and J ends lost 0 bases and 5 bases, in that order; junction bases with no gene match: 11. Germline CDR1 reads LNHNV; CDR2 reads YYDKDF (reference sequence). The CDR3 loop spans 18 amino acids. CDR3 sequence reads: CATSRDSRSAGGNNEQFF. The CDR3 nucleotides are TGTGCCACCAGCAGAGATTCCCGCTCTGCGGGAGGGAACAATGAGCAGTTCTTC.

The chain has TRBV6-2 or TRBV6-3 and TRBJ1-1; unclear D gene. The V gene's germline CDR1 is MNHEY and CDR2 SVGEGT. The CDR3 is made up of 14 amino acids. The V end lost 2 bases, the J end lost 5 bases, and 12 bases lay between the germline ends. The CDR3 nucleotides are TGTGCCAGCAGTTACAGCCGACTCGGGACTGAAGCTTTCTTT. Protein product: CASSYSRLGTEAFF.

The chain links TRBV30 to TRBJ1-3; no definite D call. V was cut by 0 bases and J by 5 bases, with 5 bases left in between. The CDR3 loop spans 12 amino acids. Looked up from germline, CDR1 is GTSNPN and CDR2 is SVGIG (reference sequence). Here the CDR3 DNA reads TGTGCCTGGAGTGTAAATAGAAACACCATATATTTT. Translating gives CAWSVNRNTIYF.

V and J are TRBV27 and TRBJ1-2; D unclear. The CDR3 consists of 13 residues. Germline-derived CDR1 and CDR2 are MNHEY and SMNVEV (reference sequence). The V end lost 5 bases, the J end lost 3 bases, and 10 bases lay between the germline ends. CDR3 sequence (DNA): TGTGCCAGCAGTCCCTCCGTATACTATGGCTACACCTTC. Residues: CASSPSVYYGYTF.

This chain connects TRBV7-3 to TRBJ1-1, with D possibly TRBD1 on 5 matching bases. The germline gives CDR1 SGHTA, CDR2 FQGTGA. V was clipped by 2 bases and J by 6 bases, with 13 bases between them. This CDR3 is built from 14 residues. The CDR3 region is CASSLQQGMAEAFF. For the CDR3, the DNA is TGTGCCAGCAGCTTACAGCAGGGAATGGCTGAAGCTTTCTTT.

Only one count was recorded for this clone. The J gene is TRBJ2-3, the V gene TRBV20-1; TRBD2 matches at 8 bases. V gave up 5 bases and J gave up 2 bases; unmatched junction bases: 12. Germline V lookup: CDR1 DFQATT, CDR2 SNEGSKA (reference sequence). The CDR3 totals 16 residues. The CDR3 region has the DNA TGCAGTGCTCGTGCGGCCCGAGCGGGGGACACAGATACGCAGTATTTT. It is translated as CSARAARAGDTDTQYF.

This clone was found a few times. The CDR3 spells CASSLSWEETQYF. In DNA, the CDR3 is TGTGCCAGCAGTTTATCCTGGGAGGAGACCCAGTACTTC. J is TRBJ2-5 and V is TRBV28; the D gene is possibly TRBD2 (5 bases). From germline, CDR1 is MDHEN and CDR2 SYDVKM. V shed 1 base and J shed 5 bases, with 8 bases lying between them. The CDR3 contains 13 residues.

The chain carries TRBV3-1 (or the pseudogene TRBV3-2) and TRBJ2-7; 8 positions agree with TRBD1. Germline V CDR1 and CDR2: LGHDT, YNNKEL (reference sequence). The CDR3 covers 17 residues. The trim removed 0 bases at V and 3 bases at J, leaving 10 bases unmatched. The CDR3 nucleotides are TGTGCCAGCAGCCAAGATCCACTTAGGGGACAGGACTACGAGCAGTACTTC. It is translated as CASSQDPLRGQDYEQYF.

V is TRBV5-4 and J is TRBJ2-7; 8 bases line up with TRBD1. Germline CDR1 and CDR2: SGHNT and YYREEE (reference sequence). Trimming removed 4 bases from V and 6 bases from J; junction bases left unmatched: 9. This CDR3 has 14 residues. CDR3 residues: CASSARTGKGEQYF. The CDR3 region has the DNA TGTGCCAGCAGCGCCCGGACAGGGAAGGGCGAGCAGTACTTC.

This chain connects TRBV5-1 to TRBJ2-2, with D possibly matching TRBD1 (5 bases). The CDR3 is made up of 20 amino acids. V lost 1 base and J lost 0, with 22 bases in between. From germline, CDR1 is SGHRS and CDR2 YFSETQ. The CDR3 here is CASSLFSRQWFGTNTGELFF. For the CDR3, the DNA is TGCGCCAGCAGCTTGTTCTCGAGACAGTGGTTTGGAACGAACACCGGGGAGCTGTTTTTT.

As regards this clone: Other DNA sequences within the sample encode an identical CDR3. The rearrangement uses TRBV20-1 and TRBJ1-2; 7 bases align to TRBD1. The CDR3 runs 11 residues. V trimming: 6 bases; J trimming: 6 bases; junction bases outside the gene matches: 4. Germline loops: CDR1 DFQATT, CDR2 SNEGSKA (reference sequence). In nucleotides, the CDR3 is TGCAGTGCCCGACAGGGCAATGGCTACACCTTC. This encodes CSARQGNGYTF.

The sample holds a few counts of this clone. V and J are TRBV7-2 and TRBJ2-3, with 9 bases identical to TRBD1. V dropped 2 bases and J dropped 3; count of bases not matched to a gene: 9. This CDR3 region has 17 residues. Germline CDR1 and CDR2: SGHTA and FQGNSA. CDR3 coding DNA: TGTGCCAGCAGCTTATATACCGGGACAGGGTTGACAGATACGCAGTATTTT. As protein: CASSLYTGTGLTDTQYF.

The CDR3 sequence: CASTPLEANQPQHF. Here the CDR3 DNA reads TGTGCCAGCACCCCGTTGGAGGCCAATCAGCCCCAGCATTTT. The gene calls are TRBV7-8 and TRBJ1-5; D gene unclear. The CDR3 extends over 14 amino acids. V lost 7 bases to trimming and J lost 3 bases, with 13 bases between them. The germline CDR1 and CDR2 sequences are SGHVS and FQNEAQ.

The gene calls are TRBV19 and TRBJ1-5; no reliable D call. CDR1 is LNHDA and CDR2 is SQIVND in the germline V gene (reference sequence). V was pared by 5 bases and J by 3 bases, with 11 bases between. CDR3 length equals 14 residues. The CDR3 DNA reads as TGTGCCAGTAGTGATCCCCCGAACAATCAGCCCCAGCATTTT. Its translation is CASSDPPNNQPQHF.